This T cell receptor (beta chain) was sequenced for a study of blood T cell repertoires in COVID-19 (dated by TCRdb to 2019 to 2021). With respect to the entire study: The collaborator samples originated in the United States, Italy and Spain and spanned the acute and convalescent phases of COVID-19. Subjects who had been exposed to COVID-19, were actively infected with it, or had recovered from it provided the deeply sampled blood TCRbeta repertoires that made up the dataset. Nearly every sample came with metadata listing a de-identified subject ID, COVID-19 status, age in years and sex. The material from the prospective study consisted of cDNA or gDNA derived from T cells, B-cell-depleted T cells, or PBMCs. Samples came from the ongoing ImmuneRACE study (first 160 participants) plus 1,254 subjects from 6 global collaborators. The repertoires were released in a freely available public database meant as a resource for research on the immune response to SARS-CoV-2. Where available, HLA class I and class II types were taken from metadata supplied by the sample provider and were not determined by assay-based typing. Here is what the overall study found, with its caveats: How much clinical and demographic metadata was included differed by source and by participant, and the metadata was provided uncurated.

TCRbeta CDR3 regions were amplified from genomic DNA using the immunoSEQ Assay, a bias-controlled multiplex PCR. For the original study's pipeline: Within the assay, amplification of reference gene primers was used to estimate how many nucleated cells each sample contained. Sequence reads were collapsed and filtered to measure the absolute abundance of every unique TCRbeta CDR3 rearrangement. For each sample, productive Simpson clonality was calculated as the square root of Simpson's diversity index over productive rearrangements. Imported from immuneACCESS, the table was reduced by TCRdb to in-frame sequences with V and J called. These copies leave out some clones; in studies compared against another copy, an unresolved V gene accounts for under half, and the cause of the remainder is not known. V and J calls and clone size are as listed in that table; D and trimming were resolved from the DNA. Within this sample are more than 65,000 clones, with 85% of them counted one time only. Of the sample, 5.1% is held by the ten largest clones.

Concerning this clone itself: Its antigen remains unidentified. No qualities accompany the bases; no much larger clone lies one base away.

Whole blood was collected in K2EDTA tubes by collaborating institutions according to the institutions' own protocols. For TCRbeta analysis, collaborators shipped samples as frozen whole blood, isolated PBMCs, or DNA extracted from either of those sample types. This TCR derives from a man older than 75 with acute or convalescent COVID-19. Sequencing was done on a sample of peripheral blood.

The encoded CDR3 is CAWGSSYEQYF. In nucleotide form, the sequence is TGTGCCTGGGGTAGCTCCTACGAGCAGTACTTC. The sequence is built from TRBV30 and TRBJ2-7, with the D gene uncertain. Including the terminal cysteine and phenylalanine, the CDR3 comprises 11 residues. Just the 33-base CDR3 DNA is kept, in frame starting at base 1. CDR1 GTSNPN and CDR2 SVGIG are derived from the germline V gene (reference sequence). V sheds 5 bases and J sheds 0 bases, leaving 5 bases between their ends.